The TCR beta chain under discussion was sequenced for a study of blood T cell repertoires in COVID-19. Study background: Samples came from the United States, Italy and Spain, spanning acute and convalescent COVID-19. Sample material is recorded as cDNA or gDNA derived from T cells, B-cell-depleted T cells, or PBMCs.

Using immunoSEQ multiplex PCR, the repertoire was profiled, and TCRdb retains in-frame clones only, with some absent. The repertoire consists of about 110,000 clones, with about 90% occurring once and the leading ten covering approximately 4.4%. Germline V gene sequence: CDR1 KGHDR, CDR2 SFDVKD. With V trimmed by 9 bases and J by 2 bases, 13 bases remained unmatched. The CDR3 is made up of 17 amino acids. The chain is built from TRBV24-1 and TRBJ2-3; 10 bases agree with TRBD2. The sample was peripheral blood. The receptor's source is a woman aged 50 to 60 with acute or convalescent COVID-19. In DNA form, the CDR3 reads TGTGCCACCCCATCTAGCGGGGGACATCTAGTCACAGATACGCAGTATTTT. Translated: CATPSSGGHLVTDTQYF.